This passage covers 19 T cell receptor beta chains from one sample sequenced in a study of CD8 T cells in Susac syndrome. Random hexamers were used to reverse transcribe an amount of about 0.5 to 1 ug RNA. From the immunoSEQ multiplex PCR reads, TCRdb called clonotypes with MiXCR, one entry per CDR3 protein. The table includes approximately 130,000 distinct CDR3 sequences, approximately 90% detected once. Material: CD8+ T cells from PBMCs. The receptors here all came from a human donor with multiple sclerosis.

V and J are TRBV30 and TRBJ1-5; D is unclear. V shed 1 base and J shed 1 base, with 14 bases lying between them. The CDR3 contains 16 residues. Germline V CDR1 and CDR2: GTSNPN, SVGIG (reference sequence). Here the CDR3 DNA reads TGTGCCTGGAGTGAAGGTGCGACATTGAGCAATCAGCCCCAGCATTTT. This sequence encodes CAWSEGATLSNQPQHF.

The chain employs TRBV18 and TRBJ2-7; D is perhaps TRBD1 or TRBD2 (5 bases each). Germline values: CDR1 KGHSH, CDR2 LQKENI. CDR3 size: 15 residues. V was clipped by 3 bases and J by 1 base, with 13 bases between them. The CDR3 protein is CASSPDEGRSYEQYF. CDR3 DNA sequence: TGTGCCAGCTCACCGGACGAGGGACGATCCTACGAGCAGTACTTC. Combining the CDR3 with reference TRBV18 and TRBJ2-7 gives the whole variable domain NAGVMQNPRHLVRRRGQEARLRCSPMKGHSHVYWYRQLPEEGLKFMVYLQKENIIDESGMPKERFSAEFPKEGPSILRIQQVVRGDSAAYFCASSPDEGRSYEQYFGPGTRLTVT.

The rearrangement links TRBV12-3 or TRBV12-4 to TRBJ2-2; D is unresolved. This CDR3 spans 17 amino acids. The V and J ends lost 2 bases and 6 bases respectively, with 19 bases between them. DNA for the CDR3: TGTGCCAGCAGTTTATTCCCCAGCTACGGAAGCCCCGGGGAGCTGTTTTTT. Its protein product is CASSLFPSYGSPGELFF.

CDR3 residues: CASLRGTNTGELFF. Here the CDR3 DNA reads TGCGCCAGCCTCAGGGGGACGAACACCGGGGAGCTGTTTTTT. This sequence joins TRBV5-1 and TRBJ2-2; 7 bases match TRBD1. The CDR3 spans 14 residues. Germline CDR1 is SGHRS and CDR2 is YFSETQ. The J segment lost 0 bases and the V segment lost 7 bases, leaving 3 bases of the junction unmatched.

V gene TRBV27 combines with J gene TRBJ2-6; a possible D gene is TRBD2 (5 bases). Germline CDR1 is MNHEY and CDR2 is SMNVEV (reference sequence). Trimming shortened V by 5 bases and J by 3 bases, and 8 bases separated the two germline ends. The CDR3 is 14 residues long. The chain's CDR3 is CASSPRGGANVLTF. CDR3 coding DNA: TGTGCCAGCAGTCCCCGGGGTGGGGCCAACGTCCTGACTTTC.

This chain joins TRBV29-1 and TRBJ2-7; TRBD2 agrees at 11 bases. CDR3 size: 13 residues. V shed 3 bases, J shed 4 bases, and the junction held 2 bases outside the gene matches. CDR1 and CDR2 from the germline V gene are SQVTM and ANQGSEA. CDR3 in DNA: TGCAGCGTTGAGATAGCGGGAGGGTACGAGCAGTACTTC. This encodes CSVEIAGGYEQYF.

The chain joins TRBV12-3 or TRBV12-4 to TRBJ1-1; D not certain. V shed 2 bases and J shed 0 bases, with 10 bases lying between them. There are 15 residues in the CDR3. CDR3 DNA: TGTGCCAGCAGTTTATTTCTGGGATTGAACACTGAAGCTTTCTTT. Translating it yields CASSLFLGLNTEAFF.

The chain is built from TRBV5-4 and TRBJ2-7, with no clear D. CDR3 length: 17 amino acids. The germline V gene has CDR1 SGHNT and CDR2 YYREEE (reference sequence). Trimming removed 4 bases from V and 2 bases from J, with 22 bases in between. The CDR3 region is CASSPPESSGYTYEQYF. The CDR3 nucleotides are TGTGCCAGCAGCCCCCCCGAGAGTTCCGGTTATACCTACGAGCAGTACTTC.

This clonotype came up once. The chain joins TRBV20-1 to TRBJ2-1; no reliable D call. Trimming removed 5 bases at V and 7 bases at J, with 9 bases between. The CDR3 loop spans 11 amino acids. The germline gives CDR1 DFQATT, CDR2 SNEGSKA (reference sequence). The CDR3: CSAPAVNEQFF. The CDR3 DNA reads TGCAGTGCTCCAGCCGTAAATGAGCAGTTCTTC.

The rearrangement joins TRBV9 to TRBJ1-1; TRBD1 matches at 7 bases. Germline V gene data show CDR1 as SGDLS and CDR2 as YYNGEE. This CDR3 is 14 amino acids long. The ends lost 5 bases at V and 7 bases at J; junction bases unmatched: 11. The CDR3 here is CASSYGGGEGEAFF. DNA of the CDR3: TGTGCCAGCAGTTACGGAGGGGGCGAGGGTGAAGCTTTCTTT.

This chain links TRBV5-8 with TRBJ1-2; 9 nucleotides match TRBD1. CDR3 length: 14 residues. Trimming at V came to 3 bases and at J to 4 bases, leaving 4 bases not matched to a gene. Germline V gene sequence: CDR1 SGHTS, CDR2 YDEGEE. The CDR3 reads CASSWDRELYGYTF. CDR3 DNA sequence: TGTGCCAGCAGCTGGGACAGGGAACTCTATGGCTACACCTTC.

Only a few counts were recorded for this clonotype. The rearrangement uses TRBV19 and TRBJ1-1; D gene unclear. Per the germline V gene, CDR1 is LNHDA and CDR2 is SQIVND (reference sequence). Trimming cost V 3 bases and J 0 bases, with 5 bases left between them. The CDR3 runs 13 residues. Here the CDR3 DNA reads TGTGCCAGTAGTATCCGTGTGAACACTGAAGCTTTCTTT. Protein sequence: CASSIRVNTEAFF.

This clonotype was seen once. The rearrangement joins TRBV7-9 to TRBJ1-1; D unresolved. The CDR3 extends over 15 amino acids. Germline CDR1 SEHNR, CDR2 FQNEAQ (reference sequence). The germline V and J ends were trimmed by 5 bases and 3 bases, with 16 bases remaining between them. DNA for the CDR3: TGTGCCAGCAGCCCTCTCGTGGCAGGAGACACTGAAGCTTTCTTT. This sequence encodes CASSPLVAGDTEAFF.

The chain is built from TRBV7-9 and TRBJ1-5, with D uncertain. The CDR3 has 15 amino acids. With 1 base removed from V and 4 bases from J, the gap between germline ends came to 11 bases. Per germline, CDR1 SEHNR and CDR2 FQNEAQ (reference sequence). The CDR3 is CASSLDGGFNQPQHF. CDR3 coding DNA: TGTGCCAGCAGCTTAGATGGAGGGTTTAATCAGCCCCAGCATTTT.

The chain recombines TRBV28 with TRBJ1-2; possibly TRBD1 for D (5 bases). The CDR3 sequence is 14 residues long. Germline loops: CDR1 MDHEN, CDR2 SYDVKM. Trimming stripped 3 bases from V and 5 bases from J, with 13 bases between. CDR3 in DNA: TGTGCCAGCAGTTTTAGGGGCTTTGGGTATGGCTACACCTTC. Protein product: CASSFRGFGYGYTF.

V and J are TRBV24-1 and TRBJ1-1; D is uncertain. The CDR3 totals 13 residues. V lost 5 bases and J 0 bases, leaving 6 bases between the germline ends. The V gene's germline CDR1 is KGHDR and CDR2 SFDVKD. The CDR3 protein is CATSASMNTEAFF. The DNA for the CDR3 is TGTGCCACCAGTGCTAGCATGAACACTGAAGCTTTCTTT.

This clonotype occurred once. The chain uses TRBV5-6 and TRBJ1-2; 10 positions agree with TRBD1. V gave up 6 bases and J gave up 4 bases; unmatched junction bases: 6. The CDR3 is 14 amino acids. Germline CDR1 and CDR2: SGHDT and YYEEEE. The CDR3 reads CASNTGQGFYGYTF. The CDR3 nucleotides are TGTGCCAGCAACACGGGACAGGGGTTCTATGGCTACACCTTC.

The V call is TRBV4-3, the J call TRBJ2-7; D may be TRBD2 (7 bases). V lost 3 bases and J lost 2, with 20 bases in between. CDR3 length: 17 amino acids. Germline loops: CDR1 LGHNA, CDR2 YSLEER. The CDR3 bases are TGCGCCAGCAGCCAGGGGGCCGGGTCGGGGGGTGCCTACGAGCAGTACTTC. The encoded protein is CASSQGAGSGGAYEQYF.

This clonotype was seen only once. V gene TRBV7-9 combines with J gene TRBJ2-3; D not certain. V was shortened by 2 bases and J by 5 bases, with 8 bases between the two germline ends. Germline loops: CDR1 SEHNR, CDR2 FQNEAQ (reference sequence). The CDR3 contains 13 residues. This CDR3 is CASSLPSGDTQYF. The CDR3 DNA reads as TGTGCCAGCAGCTTACCCTCGGGAGATACGCAGTATTTT.